This TCR beta chain was sequenced for a study of blood T cell repertoires in COVID-19. V was trimmed by 4 bases and J by 0 bases, leaving 15 bases between them. CDR3 length: 16 amino acids. CDR1 and CDR2 (germline): SEHNR, FQNEAQ (reference sequence). Sequencing used immunoSEQ multiplex PCR; TCRdb keeps in-frame clones, though not all of them. Counted here are under 200,000 clones, roughly 90% occurring once; the ten biggest clones make up 0.53%. The TCR originated in a man between 50 and 59 years old with acute or convalescent COVID-19. Material: peripheral blood. The V and J genes are TRBV7-9 and TRBJ1-1; D is possibly TRBD1 (5 bases). Here the CDR3 reads CASSSNRRGLNTEAFF. CDR3 DNA sequence: TGTGCCAGCAGCTCCAACCGGAGGGGATTGAACACTGAAGCTTTCTTT.